This TCR beta chain was sequenced for a study of T cell repertoires in cytomegalovirus infection. Study at large: Both CMV infection and a matching HLA type were indicated by public TCR beta signatures.

V dropped 5 bases and J dropped 3 bases, with 11 bases sitting between them. CDR3 size: 14 residues. Germline CDR1 and CDR2: LNHDA and SQIVND (reference sequence). TCRdb fed the reads into MiXCR, producing one record per CDR3 protein. The sample contains 55,000 to 70,000 distinct CDR3 sequences, around 34% of which appear only once. With respect to this clonotype: Its matching antigen is unknown.

The TCR comes from a human donor in good health (CMV status not recorded). Some clones in this sample may be carry-over from other donors' samples. Sequenced: PBMCs, sequenced either directly or after in vitro stimulation (not recorded which). The rearrangement links TRBV19 to TRBJ2-1; D is unresolved. The CDR3 DNA reads as TGTGCCAGTAGTCAAGGCGGCGACTACAATGAGCAGTTCTTC. Its translation is CASSQGGDYNEQFF.